This T cell receptor beta chain was sequenced during a study of blood T cell repertoires in COVID-19. The table came from immunoSEQ multiplex PCR; TCRdb's copy has only in-frame clones and leaves some out. Among 310,000 or so clones listed, 65% to 90% were seen once. Regarding this clone: This same CDR3 is encoded by further DNA sequences in the sample.

Per the germline V gene, CDR1 is LGHDT and CDR2 is YNNKEL (reference sequence). The V gene lost 0 bases and the J gene lost 0 bases, with 5 bases spanning the gap. The CDR3 runs to 14 residues. V gene TRBV3-1 (or the pseudogene TRBV3-2) combines with J gene TRBJ1-2; D uncertain. The TCR originated in a woman aged 18-29 years who had recovered from COVID-19. Sequencing was performed on PBMCs or T cells enriched from blood (not recorded which). CDR3 sequence (DNA): TGTGCCAGCAGCCAAGATCGAGCTAACTATGGCTACACCTTC. As protein: CASSQDRANYGYTF.